This T cell receptor (beta chain) was identified in a study of cytomegalovirus exposure and HLA in healthy donors. Study summary: A prior study identified 100 million to 130 million unique TCR beta sequences from some 200 million T cells.

In the PCR, 60 Vbeta and 13 Jbeta primers were used. TCRdb's table, derived via immunoSEQ multiplex PCR, lists solely in-frame clones and lacks some. The repertoire includes about 140,000 clones, approximately 82% of them detected once, and roughly 1.9% sits in the top ten. Study results and limitations: It is likely that the observed cluster of highly shared sequence variants was a sequencing artifact.

This CDR3 has 15 amino acids. The germline V gene has CDR1 LNHDA and CDR2 SQIVND (reference sequence). V lost 4 bases and J lost 2, with 12 bases in between. About this clone: Its antigen is still unknown.

The chain has TRBV19 and TRBJ2-1; tentative D call: TRBD1 (6 bases). The sequence was obtained from a woman aged 40 to 50 in good health and CMV-seronegative. Sequencing used PBMCs. The CDR3 protein is CASSTGVGTYNEQFF. The CDR3 DNA reads as TGTGCCAGTAGTACAGGGGTAGGAACCTACAATGAGCAGTTCTTC.